This T cell receptor beta chain is from a study of T cells in localized non-small cell lung cancer. CDR3 length equals 13 residues. The V gene lost 5 bases and the J gene lost 2 bases, with 8 bases spanning the gap. CDR1 and CDR2 (germline): SGHNT, YENEEA. Measured with immunoSEQ multiplex PCR; TCRdb has only the in-frame clones, and not every one. Of about 14,000 clones listed, more than 70% are singletons. This rearrangement joins TRBV11-3 to TRBJ2-3; D is possibly TRBD2 (5 bases). The origin of this receptor is a female donor older than 55 with stage I squamous cell lung carcinoma. The starting material was peripheral blood, obtained before any cancer treatment. CDR3 DNA sequence: TGTGCCAGCAGCCTAGCAAACACAGATACGCAGTATTTT. Translation gives CASSLANTDTQYF.